This entry concerns a single T cell receptor (beta chain). Its antigen is as yet unknown. Method: immunoSEQ multiplex PCR; TCRdb's copy keeps in-frame clones and lacks some. The table has about 98,000 clones, roughly 87% seen once; the top ten hold about 6%. The donors belonged to the roughly 120-subject validation cohort, separate from the approximately 670-subject first cohort. This CDR3 comprises 16 residues. Trimming removed 2 bases from V and 2 bases from J; junction bases left unmatched: 3. Germline V CDR1 and CDR2: MNHNS, SASEGT. The sample is drawn from a study of cytomegalovirus exposure and HLA in healthy donors. Study results and limitations: Overall, approximately 150 TCR beta chains were annotated as cytomegalovirus-associated. Among the CMV-associated chains, three were confirmed in vitro as specific for CMV antigens. Diagnosis of cytomegalovirus status made by the classifier reportedly showed high specificity and sensitivity.

The receptor's source is a man between 18 and 29 years old in good health and CMV-seropositive. The material sequenced was PBMCs. J is TRBJ1-4 and V is TRBV6-1; 9 bases align to TRBD1. The chain's CDR3 is CASSELQGATNEKLFF. CDR3 nucleotide sequence: TGTGCCAGCAGTGAACTACAGGGGGCCACTAATGAAAAACTGTTTTTT.